Sequencing of this TCR beta chain was carried out in a study of shared clonotypes between healthy human individuals. Study-level results: Represented diversity, genetic and exposure-history alike, was limited by few donors.

Deep was the level at which the assay was run. Produced via immunoSEQ multiplex PCR; TCRdb's table is partial and in-frame only. Of 330,000 or so clones listed, roughly 70% were seen once; the top ten hold 10%. On this clone itself: Its antigen is not identified.

The source material was memory CD4+ T cells sorted from blood. Subset given: CD45RA-negative fraction. The sequence came from a man under 40 in good health.

CDR3 in DNA: TGTGCCAGCAGCCCAAGAGGGTCGGAAGGGACTGAAGCTTTCTTT. Translation: CASSPRGSEGTEAFF. The chain uses TRBV7-9 and TRBJ1-1; D uncertain. In germline, CDR1 is SEHNR, CDR2 FQNEAQ (reference sequence). CDR3 length: 15 amino acids. Trimming removed 5 bases at V and 5 bases at J, with 18 bases between. The full variable domain, rest sourced from reference TRBV7-9 and TRBJ1-1, is DTGVSQNPRHKITKRGQNVTFRCDPISEHNRLYWYRQTLGQGPEFLTYFQNEAQLEKSRLLSDRFSAERPKGSFSTLEIQRTEQGDSAMYLCASSPRGSEGTEAFFGQGTRLTVV.